The clone carrying this T cell receptor beta chain was counted between two and nine times. Antigen unknown. There are 14 residues in the CDR3. V was cut by 7 bases and J by 8 bases, with 17 bases left in between. The data were obtained in a study of response to subunit inactivated influenza vaccine. Whole-study results and caveats: The study's authors posited that every seasonal influenza vaccination enlists few new T cells.

A single record per CDR3 protein comes from TCRdb applying MiXCR to the RT-PCR reads. This table holds about 500,000 distinct CDR3 sequences, 15% to 20% found once. This specimen was CD4+ T cells sorted from PBMCs, taken less than 30 months after vaccination. The V call is TRBV12-3 or TRBV12-4, the J call TRBJ2-2; D is possibly TRBD2 (6 bases). The TCR originated in a man aged 50-75 years who received an inactivated influenza vaccine. Here the CDR3 DNA reads TGTGCCAGCACTTTCGGGGGAACTGAGGGGGAGCTGTTTTTT. This codes for CASTFGGTEGELFF.